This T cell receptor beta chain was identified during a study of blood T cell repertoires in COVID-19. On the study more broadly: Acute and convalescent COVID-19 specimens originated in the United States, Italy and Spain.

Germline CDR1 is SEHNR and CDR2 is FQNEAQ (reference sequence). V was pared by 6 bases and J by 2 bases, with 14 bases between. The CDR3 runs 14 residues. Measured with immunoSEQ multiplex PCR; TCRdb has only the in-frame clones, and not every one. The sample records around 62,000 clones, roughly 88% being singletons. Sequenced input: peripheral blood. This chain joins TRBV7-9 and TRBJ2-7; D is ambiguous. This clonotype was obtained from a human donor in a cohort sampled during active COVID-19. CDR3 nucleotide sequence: TGTGCCAGCAGTTCAGTGTTGATCCCCTACGAGCAGTACTTC. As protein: CASSSVLIPYEQYF. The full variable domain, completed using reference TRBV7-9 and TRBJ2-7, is DTGVSQNPRHKITKRGQNVTFRCDPISEHNRLYWYRQTLGQGPEFLTYFQNEAQLEKSRLLSDRFSAERPKGSFSTLEIQRTEQGDSAMYLCASSSVLIPYEQYFGPGTRLTVT.